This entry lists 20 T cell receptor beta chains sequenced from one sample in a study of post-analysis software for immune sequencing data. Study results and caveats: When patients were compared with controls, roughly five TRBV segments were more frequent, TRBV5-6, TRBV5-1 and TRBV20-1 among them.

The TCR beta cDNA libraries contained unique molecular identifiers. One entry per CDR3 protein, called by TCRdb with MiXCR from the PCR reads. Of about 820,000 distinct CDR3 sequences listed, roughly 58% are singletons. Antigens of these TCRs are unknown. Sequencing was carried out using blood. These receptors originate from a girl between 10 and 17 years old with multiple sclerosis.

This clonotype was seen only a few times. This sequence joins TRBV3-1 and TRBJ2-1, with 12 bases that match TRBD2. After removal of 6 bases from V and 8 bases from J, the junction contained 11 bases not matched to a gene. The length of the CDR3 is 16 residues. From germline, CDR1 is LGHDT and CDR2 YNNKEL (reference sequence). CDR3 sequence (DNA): TGTGCCAGCAGTTCCTACCTAGCGGGAGGGATAGATGAGCAGTTCTTC. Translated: CASSSYLAGGIDEQFF.

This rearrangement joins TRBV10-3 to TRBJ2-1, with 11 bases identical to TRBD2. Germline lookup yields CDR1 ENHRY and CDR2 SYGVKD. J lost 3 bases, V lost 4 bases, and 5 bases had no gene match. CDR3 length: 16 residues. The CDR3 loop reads CAISVTSGTNYNEQFF. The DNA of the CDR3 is TGTGCCATCAGTGTGACTAGCGGGACGAACTACAATGAGCAGTTCTTC.

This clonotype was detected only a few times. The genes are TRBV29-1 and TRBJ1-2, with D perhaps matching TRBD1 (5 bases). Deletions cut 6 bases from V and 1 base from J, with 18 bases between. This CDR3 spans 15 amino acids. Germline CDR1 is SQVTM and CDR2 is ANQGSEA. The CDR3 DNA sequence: TGCAGCGTCAGAGGGACGGAGTTTCGTAACTATGGCTACACCTTC. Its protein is CSVRGTEFRNYGYTF.

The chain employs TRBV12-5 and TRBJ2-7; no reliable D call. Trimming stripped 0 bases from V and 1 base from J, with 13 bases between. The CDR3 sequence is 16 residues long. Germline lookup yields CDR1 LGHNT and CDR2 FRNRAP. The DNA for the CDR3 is TGTGCTAGTGGTTTGGTCCTCACTCAAGTTTCCTACGAGCAGTACTTC. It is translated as CASGLVLTQVSYEQYF. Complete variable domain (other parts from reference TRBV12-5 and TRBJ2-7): DARVTQTPRHKVTEMGQEVTMRCQPILGHNTVFWYRQTMMQGLELLAYFRNRAPLDDSGMPKDRFSAEMPDATLATLKIQPSEPRDSAVYFCASGLVLTQVSYEQYFGPGTRLTVT.

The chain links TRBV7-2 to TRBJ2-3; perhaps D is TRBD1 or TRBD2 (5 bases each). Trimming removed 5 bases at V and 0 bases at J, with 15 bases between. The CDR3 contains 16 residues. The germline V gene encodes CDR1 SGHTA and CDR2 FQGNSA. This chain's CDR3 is CASSLSRGTSTDTQYF. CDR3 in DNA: TGTGCCAGCAGCCTCTCGAGGGGTACTAGCACAGATACGCAGTATTTT.

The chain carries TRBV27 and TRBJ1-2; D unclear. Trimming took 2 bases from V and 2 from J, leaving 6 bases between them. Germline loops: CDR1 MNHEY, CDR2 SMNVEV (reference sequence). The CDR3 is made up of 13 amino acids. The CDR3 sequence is CASSLEMNYGYTF. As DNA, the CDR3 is TGTGCCAGCAGTTTAGAGATGAACTATGGCTACACCTTC.

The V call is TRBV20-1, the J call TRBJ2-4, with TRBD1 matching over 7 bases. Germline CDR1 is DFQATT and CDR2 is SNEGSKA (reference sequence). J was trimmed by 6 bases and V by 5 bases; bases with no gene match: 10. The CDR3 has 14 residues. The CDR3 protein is CSAGNRDSLNIQYF. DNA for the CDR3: TGCAGTGCTGGCAATAGGGACAGCCTAAACATTCAGTACTTC.

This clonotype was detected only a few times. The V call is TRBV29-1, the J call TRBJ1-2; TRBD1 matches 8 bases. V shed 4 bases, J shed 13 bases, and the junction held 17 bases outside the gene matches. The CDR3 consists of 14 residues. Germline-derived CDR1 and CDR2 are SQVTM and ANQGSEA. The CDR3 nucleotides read TGCAGCGTTGGAGGGATTGAGGGACAGGAGGACGGCACCTTC. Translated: CSVGGIEGQEDGTF.

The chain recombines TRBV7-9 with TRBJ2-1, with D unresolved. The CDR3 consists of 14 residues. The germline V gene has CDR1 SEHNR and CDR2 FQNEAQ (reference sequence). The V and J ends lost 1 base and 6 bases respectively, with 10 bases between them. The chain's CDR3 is CASSLGPLSNEQFF. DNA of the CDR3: TGTGCCAGCAGCTTAGGACCTCTCAGCAATGAGCAGTTCTTC.

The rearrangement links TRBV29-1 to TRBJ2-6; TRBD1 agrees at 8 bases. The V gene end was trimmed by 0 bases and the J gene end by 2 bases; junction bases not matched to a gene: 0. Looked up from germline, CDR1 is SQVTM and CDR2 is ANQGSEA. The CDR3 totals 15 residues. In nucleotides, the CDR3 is TGCAGCGTTGAAGAACAGGGGGCTGGGGCCAACGTCCTGACTTTC. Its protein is CSVEEQGAGANVLTF.

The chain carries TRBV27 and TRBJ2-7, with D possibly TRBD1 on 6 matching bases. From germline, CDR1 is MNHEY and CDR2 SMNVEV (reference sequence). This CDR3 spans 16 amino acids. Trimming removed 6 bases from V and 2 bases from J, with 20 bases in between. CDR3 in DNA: TGTGCCAGCAGCTCCCGGGACATTACGATTCCCTACGAGCAGTACTTC. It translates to CASSSRDITIPYEQYF.

CDR3 sequence reads: CASSLGSAGYTF. CDR3 coding DNA: TGTGCCAGCAGCTTGGGGTCGGCTGGCTACACCTTC. This sequence joins TRBV11-2 and TRBJ1-2; D call uncertain. Trimming stripped 3 bases from V and 7 bases from J, with 9 bases between. CDR3 size: 12 residues. Germline V gene lookup returns CDR1 SGHAT and CDR2 FQNNGV.

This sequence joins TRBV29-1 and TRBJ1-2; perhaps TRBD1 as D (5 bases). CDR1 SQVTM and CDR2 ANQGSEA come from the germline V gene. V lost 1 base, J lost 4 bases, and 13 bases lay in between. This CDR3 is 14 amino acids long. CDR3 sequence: CSVEGSGQPYGYTF. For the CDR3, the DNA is TGCAGCGTTGAAGGGTCGGGGCAGCCCTATGGCTACACCTTC. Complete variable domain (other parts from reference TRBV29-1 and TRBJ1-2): SAVISQKPSRDICQRGTSLTIQCQVDSQVTMMFWYRQQPGQSLTLIATANQGSEATYESGFVIDKFPISRPNLTFSTLTVSNMSPEDSSIYLCSVEGSGQPYGYTFGSGTRLTVV.

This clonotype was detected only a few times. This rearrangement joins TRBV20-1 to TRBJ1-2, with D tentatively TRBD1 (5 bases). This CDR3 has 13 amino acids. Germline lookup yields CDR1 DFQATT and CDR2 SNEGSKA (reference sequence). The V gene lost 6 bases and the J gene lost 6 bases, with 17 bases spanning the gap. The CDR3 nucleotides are TGCAGTGCCCGCGTCAGGGAATTAGATGGCTACACCTTC. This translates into CSARVRELDGYTF.

The CDR3 bases are TGTGCCAGCAGTGCGTCAGGAGATACGCAGTATTTT. Translated, it gives CASSASGDTQYF. The chain links TRBV6-4 to TRBJ2-3; D is uncertain. Germline V gene sequence: CDR1 MRHNA, CDR2 SNTAGT. The CDR3 covers 12 residues. V shed 4 bases and J shed 5 bases, with 7 bases lying between them.

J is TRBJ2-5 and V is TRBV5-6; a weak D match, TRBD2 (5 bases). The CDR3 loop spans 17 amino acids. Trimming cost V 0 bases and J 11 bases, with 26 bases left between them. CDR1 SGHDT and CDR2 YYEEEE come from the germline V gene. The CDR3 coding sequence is TGTGCCAGCAGCTTGGAGGGTGGCCCGCGACCAGCGGATGAGCAGTACTTC. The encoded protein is CASSLEGGPRPADEQYF.

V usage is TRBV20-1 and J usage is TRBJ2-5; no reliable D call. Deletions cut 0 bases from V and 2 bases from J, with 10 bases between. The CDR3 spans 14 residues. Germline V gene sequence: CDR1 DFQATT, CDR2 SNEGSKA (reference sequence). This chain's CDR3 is CSARDLAAQETQYF. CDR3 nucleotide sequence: TGCAGTGCTAGAGATCTCGCAGCTCAAGAGACCCAGTACTTC.

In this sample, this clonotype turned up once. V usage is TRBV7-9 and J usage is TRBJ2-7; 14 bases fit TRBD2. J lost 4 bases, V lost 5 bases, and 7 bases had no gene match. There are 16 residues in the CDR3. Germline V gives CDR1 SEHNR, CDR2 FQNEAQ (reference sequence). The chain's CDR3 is CASSRGGTSGSYEQYF. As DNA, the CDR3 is TGTGCCAGCAGCCGCGGAGGGACTAGCGGGAGTTACGAGCAGTACTTC. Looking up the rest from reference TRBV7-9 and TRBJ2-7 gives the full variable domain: DTGVSQNPRHKITKRGQNVTFRCDPISEHNRLYWYRQTLGQGPEFLTYFQNEAQLEKSRLLSDRFSAERPKGSFSTLEIQRTEQGDSAMYLCASSRGGTSGSYEQYFGPGTRLTVT.

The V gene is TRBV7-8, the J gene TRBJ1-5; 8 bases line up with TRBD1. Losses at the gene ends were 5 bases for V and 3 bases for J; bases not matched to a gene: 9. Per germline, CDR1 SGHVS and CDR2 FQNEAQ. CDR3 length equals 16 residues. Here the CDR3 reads CASSRWTGLFNQPQHF. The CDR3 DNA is TGTGCCAGCAGCCGGTGGACAGGGCTTTTCAATCAGCCCCAGCATTTT.

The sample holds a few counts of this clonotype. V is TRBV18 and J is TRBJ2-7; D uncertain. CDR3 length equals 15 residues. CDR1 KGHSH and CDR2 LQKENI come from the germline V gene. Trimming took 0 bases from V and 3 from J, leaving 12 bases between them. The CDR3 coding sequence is TGTGCCAGCTCACCACCAGGCTCTCCGAACTACGAGCAGTACTTC. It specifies CASSPPGSPNYEQYF.